This TCR beta chain was identified in a study of cytomegalovirus exposure and HLA in healthy donors. This clone was counted between two and nine times. Its antigen remains unidentified. The V and J ends lost 1 base and 6 bases respectively, with 25 bases between them. The CDR3 has 19 amino acids. Germline V gives CDR1 MRHNA, CDR2 SNTAGT. 13 Jbeta primers and 60 Vbeta primers were used for the PCR. The table came from immunoSEQ multiplex PCR; TCRdb's copy has only in-frame clones and leaves some out. In the table there are some 110,000 clones, approximately 80% of which are singletons. Study conclusions and caveats: In a later analysis, at a false discovery rate of 0.05, some 15,000 TCR beta sequences were associated with HLA alleles.

Sequenced material: PBMCs. The chain combines TRBV6-4 with TRBJ2-1; D might be TRBD1 (8 bases). The source of this sequence is a woman in her 30s in good health and CMV-seronegative. The CDR3 DNA reads as TGTGCCAGCAGTGACTTGCGCGGGGGACAGGCCCCTAAACTCAATGAGCAGTTCTTC. This encodes CASSDLRGGQAPKLNEQFF.